This entry concerns a single T cell receptor (beta chain). Its antigen remains unknown. This sample stems from a study of shared clonotypes between healthy human individuals. Study-level points and caveats: Naive CD4 clonotypes were shared across several donors at roughly 5%.

Deep-level settings were used for running the assay. Each PCR replicate from the sorted subsets contained roughly 210 ng DNA, which is some 31,000 T cell genomes. Repertoires were generated with immunoSEQ multiplex PCR, while TCRdb's copy carries only in-frame clones and drops some. This table holds fewer than 1 million clones, just over 95% found once. Selected positively for CCR7 and CD45RO-negative, naive CD8 cells excluded terminally differentiated effector memory CD45RA+ cells. The sequenced material came from naive CD8+ T cells sorted from blood. The sequence was obtained from a man aged 30 to 45 in good health.

CDR3 coding DNA: TGTGCCAGCAGCTTAGGGGTTCACGAGCAGTACTTC. It codes for CASSLGVHEQYF. The chain has TRBV7-2 and TRBJ2-7; the D is unclear. In germline, CDR1 is SGHTA, CDR2 FQGNSA. V lost 1 base and J lost 5, with 6 bases in between. The CDR3 runs 12 residues.